This entry lists 15 T cell receptor beta chains sequenced from one sample in a study of T cell repertoires in cytomegalovirus infection. TCRdb redid the calling of the reads with MiXCR, one entry per CDR3 protein. The profile shows approximately 990,000 distinct CDR3 sequences, roughly 30% of them singletons. Their recognized antigens are unknown. The source material was cultured CD8+ T cells from PBMCs, sampled from culture after CMV antigen stimulation. The receptors stem from a human donor in good health (CMV status not recorded). Some clones in this sample may be carry-over from other donors' samples.

V and J are TRBV27 and TRBJ1-5; a possible D gene is TRBD1 (5 bases). V was shortened by 5 bases and J by 5 bases, with 13 bases between the two germline ends. Germline V lookup: CDR1 MNHEY, CDR2 SMNVEV (reference sequence). The CDR3 has 14 amino acids. CDR3 loop: CASSHGTVDQPQHF. CDR3 DNA: TGTGCCAGCAGTCACGGGACGGTCGATCAGCCCCAGCATTTT.

V usage is TRBV10-3 and J usage is TRBJ2-1, with 7 positions matching TRBD1. CDR3 length: 14 residues. J gave up 7 bases and V 4 bases, and 7 bases lay outside the gene matches. Germline V gene sequence: CDR1 ENHRY, CDR2 SYGVKD. The CDR3 protein is CAISASGGRNEQFF. The DNA of the CDR3 is TGTGCCATCAGTGCTTCAGGGGGACGAAATGAGCAGTTCTTC.

This rearrangement joins TRBV29-1 to TRBJ2-7; possibly TRBD1 for D (5 bases). This CDR3 comprises 12 residues. Germline V gene data show CDR1 as SQVTM and CDR2 as ANQGSEA. Trimming removed 1 base at V and 3 bases at J, with 7 bases between. The CDR3 bases are TGCAGCGTTGAAGGCAGGGACTACGAGCAGTACTTC. Amino acid sequence: CSVEGRDYEQYF.

Only a few counts were recorded for this clonotype. V gene TRBV12-3 or TRBV12-4 combines with J gene TRBJ2-7; no clear D. The CDR3 spans 13 residues. V lost 7 bases, J lost 3 bases, and 13 bases lay in between. The CDR3 region has the DNA TGTGCCAGCACCTCCTTGAGCGACTACGAGCAGTACTTC. Its translation is CASTSLSDYEQYF.

This clonotype was observed a few times. V and J are TRBV6-2 or TRBV6-3 and TRBJ2-2, with 8 bases identical to TRBD2. V was clipped by 6 bases and J by 1 base; unmatched bases: 13. The CDR3 sequence is 18 residues long. Germline V gene lookup returns CDR1 MNHEY and CDR2 SVGEGT. The CDR3 spells CASSQPAGVYVNTGELFF. The CDR3 nucleotides are TGTGCCAGCAGCCAACCAGCGGGGGTTTATGTGAACACCGGGGAGCTGTTTTTT.

This clonotype was detected only a few times. The chain links TRBV4-1 to TRBJ2-2; possible D gene TRBD1, 6 bases. Germline CDR1 MGHRA, CDR2 YSYEKL. Trimming cost V 4 bases and J 0 bases, with 12 bases left between them. This CDR3 has 16 residues. The CDR3 DNA is TGCGCCAGCAGCCCTGGGACACCCACGAACACCGGGGAGCTGTTTTTT. Translated: CASSPGTPTNTGELFF.

There are a few counts of this clonotype. The CDR3 DNA is TGCAGTGCTAGAAACCGGGACTCTAGCAATCAGCCCCAGCATTTT. Its translation is CSARNRDSSNQPQHF. The chain has TRBV20-1 and TRBJ1-5, with D possibly matching TRBD1 (5 bases). V was pared by 2 bases and J by 0 bases, with 11 bases between. CDR3 length: 15 amino acids. Germline CDR1 is DFQATT and CDR2 is SNEGSKA (reference sequence).

In its sample, this clonotype was seen once. The chain employs TRBV7-4 and TRBJ1-2; perhaps TRBD1 as D (5 bases). CDR3 length: 14 residues. Germline assignment: CDR1 SGHVT and CDR2 SQSDAQ. With 5 bases removed from V and 3 bases from J, the gap between germline ends came to 13 bases. The CDR3 region is CASSVPGLDYGYTF. The CDR3 DNA sequence: TGTGCCAGCAGCGTTCCAGGGCTGGACTATGGCTACACCTTC. Full variable domain (missing parts from reference TRBV7-4 and TRBJ1-2): GAGVSQSPRYKVAKRGRDVALRCDSISGHVTLYWYRQTLGQGSEVLTYSQSDAQRDKSGRPSGRFSAERPERSVSTLKIQRTEQGDSAVYLCASSVPGLDYGYTFGSGTRLTVV.

The J gene is TRBJ2-5, the V gene TRBV6-5; 7 nucleotides match TRBD1. The junction had 7 bases not matched to a gene; V was cut back by 5 bases and J by 1 base. The V gene's germline CDR1 is MNHEY and CDR2 SVGAGI. CDR3 length: 15 amino acids. The CDR3 is CASSHRGRLQETQYF. The DNA for the CDR3 is TGTGCCAGCAGTCACAGGGGTAGGCTCCAAGAGACCCAGTACTTC.

The DNA for the CDR3 is TGCGCCAGCAGCCAAGTGACACAGGGACGCCAGCCCCAGCATTTT. Translation gives CASSQVTQGRQPQHF. The chain uses TRBV4-1 and TRBJ1-5; perhaps TRBD1 as D (6 bases). V shed 1 base and J shed 7 bases, with 14 bases lying between them. The CDR3 contains 15 residues. Germline loops: CDR1 MGHRA, CDR2 YSYEKL.

The rearrangement links TRBV7-4 to TRBJ2-7, with D perhaps TRBD1 (5 bases). CDR1 SGHVT and CDR2 SQSDAQ come from the germline V gene. This CDR3 comprises 18 residues. The V end lost 5 bases, the J end lost 1 base, and 24 bases lay between the germline ends. The CDR3 region is CASSPRVSRGTLSYEQYF. The DNA of the CDR3 is TGTGCCAGCAGCCCGAGAGTTTCAAGGGGCACCCTTTCCTACGAGCAGTACTTC. The variable domain in full, with the rest retrieved from reference TRBV7-4 and TRBJ2-7, is GAGVSQSPRYKVAKRGRDVALRCDSISGHVTLYWYRQTLGQGSEVLTYSQSDAQRDKSGRPSGRFSAERPERSVSTLKIQRTEQGDSAVYLCASSPRVSRGTLSYEQYFGPGTRLTVT.

J is TRBJ2-3 and V is TRBV9; D is uncertain. The length of the CDR3 is 16 residues. Germline CDR1 and CDR2: SGDLS and YYNGEE. V gave up 0 bases and J gave up 0 bases, with 11 bases separating them. The CDR3: CASSVEPLSSTDTQYF. The CDR3 coding sequence is TGTGCCAGCAGCGTAGAGCCCCTAAGTAGCACAGATACGCAGTATTTT.

The J gene is TRBJ1-4, the V gene TRBV27; D possibly corresponds to TRBD1 (6 bases). This CDR3 is built from 15 residues. V lost 5 bases and J 6 bases, leaving 16 bases between the germline ends. The germline V gene encodes CDR1 MNHEY and CDR2 SMNVEV (reference sequence). The CDR3, as DNA: TGTGCCAGCAGTCCTCGACAGGACTCTTATGAAAAACTGTTTTTT. Translating gives CASSPRQDSYEKLFF.

The chain carries TRBV10-3 and TRBJ2-1; the D is unclear. Per germline, CDR1 ENHRY and CDR2 SYGVKD. Trimming took off 6 bases at V and 6 bases at J, with 6 bases between the two ends. The CDR3 runs 11 residues. The CDR3 coding sequence is TGTGCCATCAGCCCCGGCAATGAGCAGTTCTTC. Translating it yields CAISPGNEQFF.

This clonotype was picked up many times. The genes are TRBV7-2 and TRBJ2-7, with 9 bases that match TRBD2. The V gene end was trimmed by 3 bases and the J gene end by 2 bases; junction bases not matched to a gene: 5. CDR1 and CDR2 (germline): SGHTA, FQGNSA. CDR3 size: 15 residues. The CDR3 DNA reads TGTGCCAGCAGCTTTTCCAGCGGGGGGACCTACGAGCAGTACTTC. Translation gives CASSFSSGGTYEQYF. The full variable domain, in which reference TRBV7-2 and TRBJ2-7 provide the parts outside the CDR3, is GAGVSQSPSNKVTEKGKDVELRCDPISGHTALYWYRQSLGQGLEFLIYFQGNSAPDKSGLPSDRFSAERTGGSVSTLTIQRTQQEDSAVYLCASSFSSGGTYEQYFGPGTRLTVT.